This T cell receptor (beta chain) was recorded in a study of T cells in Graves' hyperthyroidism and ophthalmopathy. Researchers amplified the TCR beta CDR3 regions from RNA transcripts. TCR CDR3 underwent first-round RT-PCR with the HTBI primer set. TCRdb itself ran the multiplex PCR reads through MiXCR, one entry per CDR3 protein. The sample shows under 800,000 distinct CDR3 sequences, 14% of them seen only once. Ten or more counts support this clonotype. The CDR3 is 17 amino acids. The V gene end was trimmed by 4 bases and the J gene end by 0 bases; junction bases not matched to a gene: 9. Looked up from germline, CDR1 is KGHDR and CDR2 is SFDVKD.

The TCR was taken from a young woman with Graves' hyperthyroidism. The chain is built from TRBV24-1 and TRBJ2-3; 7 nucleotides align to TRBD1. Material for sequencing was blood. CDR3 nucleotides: TGTGCCACCAGTGAGAATGCAGGGGGTCCCAGCACAGATACGCAGTATTTT. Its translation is CATSENAGGPSTDTQYF.